This record concerns one T cell receptor (beta chain) sequence. The germline V and J ends were trimmed by 4 bases and 6 bases, with 16 bases remaining between them. Germline CDR1 ENHRY, CDR2 SYGVKD. The CDR3 is 14 amino acids. Donors were systemically healthy Caucasian individuals from Russia aged about 6 to 95 years. Per sample, no less than 5 micrograms of total RNA were extracted. This record comes from a study of blood T cells in healthy people across ages. Then a second PCR, running roughly 7 to 11 cycles, was carried out with a sample-barcoded 5' primer and a J-beta primer mix. A template-switch adaptor containing 12 random nucleotides labeled each cDNA molecule. MiXCR, applied by TCRdb to the 5' RACE reads, yields one record per CDR3 protein. The sample contains 910,000 or so distinct CDR3 sequences, around 54% of which appear only once.

This receptor was obtained from a woman in her sixties in good health. The chain is built from TRBV10-3 and TRBJ2-7; D possibly uses TRBD1 or TRBD2 (5 bases each). The specimen was blood. This CDR3 is CAISGAHRDGEQYF. The CDR3 DNA reads TGTGCCATCAGTGGGGCGCATAGGGACGGCGAGCAGTACTTC.